This TCR beta chain was recovered during a study of blood T cell repertoires in COVID-19. Study information: Sites across the United States, Italy and Spain contributed samples from acute and convalescent COVID-19. The cDNA or gDNA used as material had been derived from T cells, B-cell-depleted T cells, or PBMCs.

Under the authors' procedure: Estimation of nucleated cell counts relied on the amplification of reference gene primers. TCRdb keeps only in-frame clones here, not all; method: immunoSEQ multiplex PCR. V and J calls and clone size follow that table, whereas D and trimming were derived from the DNA. This sample has roughly 84,000 clones; around 81% occur once, and the top ten carry under 20%. CDR1 and CDR2 from the germline V gene are SNHLY and FYNNEI. With 6 bases removed from V and 10 bases from J, the gap between germline ends came to 12 bases. This CDR3 has 11 amino acids. Sample: peripheral blood. The origin of this receptor is an elderly man with active or convalescent COVID-19. The chain combines TRBV2 with TRBJ1-1; D not resolved. The CDR3 bases are TGTGCCAGCAGGGAACAGTTTGCAGCTTTCTTT. It specifies CASREQFAAFF.